Shown below are 27 T cell receptor beta chains from a single sample sequenced in a study of PD-1 blockade in classical Hodgkin lymphoma. Each patient's relapse followed autologous stem cell transplantation, and brentuximab vedotin exposure varied. TCRdb's table, derived via immunoSEQ multiplex PCR, lists solely in-frame clones and lacks some. The table records tens of thousands of clones, about 70% of them present only once. This specimen was peripheral blood mononuclear cells (PBMCs), taken before the second cycle of nivolumab. Receptor source: a human donor with classical Hodgkin lymphoma.

This clone was counted between two and nine times. The chain combines TRBV28 with TRBJ1-2, with unresolved D. Trimming stripped 5 bases from V and 5 bases from J, with 12 bases between. Germline V CDR1 and CDR2: MDHEN, SYDVKM. The CDR3 length is 13 residues. The CDR3 DNA reads as TGTGCCAGCAGTCCCGGACCGTTATATGGCTACACCTTC. Protein product: CASSPGPLYGYTF.

The CDR3: CASSTTQGANVLTF. CDR3 nucleotides: TGTGCCAGCAGTACGACTCAGGGGGCCAACGTCCTGACTTTC. V is TRBV6-5 and J is TRBJ2-6, with D unclear. The germline V and J ends were trimmed by 5 bases and 4 bases, with 9 bases remaining between them. This CDR3 spans 14 amino acids. Germline V CDR1 and CDR2: MNHEY, SVGAGI.

V is TRBV6-1 and J is TRBJ2-3; D is perhaps TRBD2 (5 bases). CDR1 is MNHNS, CDR2 SASEGT, per germline. Trimming shortened V by 3 bases and J by 0 bases, and 10 bases separated the two germline ends. The CDR3 extends over 15 amino acids. The CDR3 sequence is CASSDPGYSTDTQYF. The CDR3 bases are TGTGCCAGCAGTGACCCGGGATATAGCACAGATACGCAGTATTTT.

The gene calls are TRBV28 and TRBJ2-1, with 9 bases fitting TRBD2. J lost 1 base, V lost 6 bases, and 13 bases had no gene match. The CDR3 loop spans 18 amino acids. Germline lookup yields CDR1 MDHEN and CDR2 SYDVKM. CDR3 nucleotide sequence: TGTGCCAGCAGCATTGAGGTAGCGGGAGTAGGGTCCTACAATGAGCAGTTCTTC. Translated, it gives CASSIEVAGVGSYNEQFF.

This clone was picked up a small number of times. This sequence joins TRBV7-2 and TRBJ2-3; 8 bases agree with TRBD2. CDR1 and CDR2 from the germline V gene are SGHTA and FQGNSA. V trimming: 0 bases; J trimming: 8 bases; junction bases outside the gene matches: 10. This CDR3 has 16 residues. This CDR3 is CASSLAMGAGGGTQYF. The CDR3 DNA is TGTGCCAGCAGCTTAGCGATGGGGGCGGGGGGAGGTACGCAGTATTTT.

The rearrangement joins TRBV28 to TRBJ1-1; no definite D call. The CDR3 is 11 residues long. Germline CDR1 and CDR2: MDHEN and SYDVKM. The V and J ends lost 6 bases and 5 bases respectively, with 7 bases between them. The CDR3 coding sequence is TGTGCCAGCAGCTCGCAAACTGAAGCTTTCTTT. Its translation is CASSSQTEAFF.

The table lists this clone with a few counts. The chain has TRBV6-6 and TRBJ1-3, with 7 positions matching TRBD1. Per the germline V gene, CDR1 is MNHNY and CDR2 is SVGAGI (reference sequence). The CDR3 has 14 residues. Trimming took 5 bases from V and 7 from J; bases not matched to a gene: 8. CDR3 residues: CASSPGTVINTIYF. DNA for the CDR3: TGTGCCAGCAGTCCCGGGACAGTTATTAACACCATATATTTT.

This chain connects TRBV6-1 to TRBJ1-2; tentative D call: TRBD1 (5 bases). There are 15 residues in the CDR3. Germline CDR1 reads MNHNS; CDR2 reads SASEGT. Trimming took 6 bases from V and 4 from J, leaving 18 bases between them. CDR3 residues: CASRFTEDTIYGYTF. The DNA for the CDR3 is TGTGCCAGCAGGTTTACGGAGGACACTATCTATGGCTACACCTTC.

This clone is termed medium-sized. The V gene is TRBV20-1, the J gene TRBJ1-2; the D is unclear. The CDR3 runs 9 residues. V dropped 6 bases and J dropped 7 bases, with 6 bases sitting between them. CDR1 and CDR2 (germline): DFQATT, SNEGSKA (reference sequence). In DNA, the CDR3 is TGCAGTGCCCGACTTGGCTACACCTTC. Amino acids: CSARLGYTF.

The J gene is TRBJ2-1, the V gene TRBV11-3; TRBD2 matches 11 bases. Per germline, CDR1 SGHNT and CDR2 YENEEA. Germline trimming cut 4 bases from V and 7 bases from J; bases unmatched to any gene: 6. CDR3 length equals 15 residues. This CDR3 is CASSSGLAGSNEQFF. CDR3 sequence (DNA): TGTGCCAGCAGCTCAGGACTAGCGGGTTCAAATGAGCAGTTCTTC.

V and J are TRBV6-1 and TRBJ1-5; possible D gene TRBD1, 5 bases. Germline V gene lookup returns CDR1 MNHNS and CDR2 SASEGT. V was shortened by 4 bases and J by 0 bases, with 10 bases between the two germline ends. The CDR3 loop spans 15 amino acids. CDR3 protein: CASSATGHSNQPQHF. In nucleotides, the CDR3 is TGTGCCAGCAGTGCTACAGGTCATAGCAATCAGCCCCAGCATTTT.

Here the CDR3 DNA reads TGTGCCAGTAGTCCCGGGGACAAATTCTCTGGGGCCAACGTCCTGACTTTC. The encoded protein is CASSPGDKFSGANVLTF. This chain connects TRBV19 to TRBJ2-6, with D possibly matching TRBD1 (6 bases). V lost 5 bases and J 0 bases, leaving 14 bases between the germline ends. The CDR3 extends over 17 amino acids. Germline V gene data show CDR1 as LNHDA and CDR2 as SQIVND (reference sequence).

This sequence joins TRBV30 and TRBJ2-7; a possible D gene is TRBD1 (5 bases). V lost 2 bases, J lost 0 bases, and 8 bases lay in between. The CDR3 length is 13 residues. Germline V gene lookup returns CDR1 GTSNPN and CDR2 SVGIG (reference sequence). The DNA for the CDR3 is TGTGCCTGGAGTCTGGGGCCCTCCTACGAGCAGTACTTC. This encodes CAWSLGPSYEQYF.

V is TRBV10-2 and J is TRBJ1-4; D is ambiguous. Germline assignment: CDR1 WSHSY and CDR2 SAAADI. The CDR3 extends over 16 amino acids. V lost 0 bases to trimming and J lost 8 bases, with 16 bases between them. In DNA, the CDR3 is TGCGCCAGCAGTGAGTCTAGGATGAGGATAGGCGAAAAACTGTTTTTT. This gives the protein CASSESRMRIGEKLFF.

V usage is TRBV19 and J usage is TRBJ2-1; 12 nucleotides align to TRBD2. With 7 bases clipped from V and 7 bases from J, the junction kept 14 bases outside the gene matches. CDR1 and CDR2 from the germline V gene are LNHDA and SQIVND (reference sequence). The CDR3 sequence is 17 residues long. This CDR3 is CASKDPKLAGGPNEQFF. DNA for the CDR3: TGTGCCAGTAAAGATCCGAAACTAGCGGGAGGTCCAAATGAGCAGTTCTTC.

The CDR3 here is CASSQDRVFNEKLFF. The DNA of the CDR3 is TGTGCCAGCAGCCAGGACAGGGTCTTTAATGAAAAACTGTTTTTT. The chain recombines TRBV7-2 with TRBJ1-4, with 8 bases identical to TRBD1. In germline, CDR1 is SGHTA, CDR2 FQGNSA. V was clipped by 5 bases and J by 4 bases; unmatched bases: 6. CDR3 size: 15 residues.

The chain combines TRBV28 with TRBJ2-6; possible D gene TRBD1, 5 bases. The CDR3 sequence is 15 residues long. Germline CDR1 is MDHEN and CDR2 is SYDVKM. V was clipped by 5 bases and J by 4 bases, with 12 bases between them. For the CDR3, the DNA is TGTGCCAGCAGTCCTCAGGGTTCGGGGGCCAACGTCCTGACTTTC. It is translated as CASSPQGSGANVLTF.

On this clone: Other DNA sequences in this specimen translate into the identical CDR3. The CDR3 nucleotides read TGTGCCAGCAGCCGACAGGGGGGGAACACTGAAGCTTTCTTT. It is translated as CASSRQGGNTEAFF. V is TRBV14 and J is TRBJ1-1, with TRBD1 matching over 9 bases. J was trimmed by 1 base and V by 4 bases; bases with no gene match: 1. CDR3 length: 14 amino acids. Per germline, CDR1 SGHDN and CDR2 FVKESK. The entire variable domain, with the rest obtained from reference TRBV14 and TRBJ1-1, is as follows: EAGVTQFPSHSVIEKGQTVTLRCDPISGHDNLYWYRRVMGKEIKFLLHFVKESKQDESGMPNNRFLAERTGGTYSTLKVQPAELEDSGVYFCASSRQGGNTEAFFGQGTRLTVV.

Here the CDR3 reads CASSLGTSGGYEQYF. DNA of the CDR3: TGTGCCAGCAGCTTGGGGACTAGCGGGGGCTACGAGCAGTACTTC. J is TRBJ2-7 and V is TRBV7-2, with 14 nucleotides matching TRBD2. The CDR3 contains 15 residues. Per germline, CDR1 SGHTA and CDR2 FQGNSA. V dropped 3 bases and J dropped 3; count of bases not matched to a gene: 1. The complete variable domain, with remaining parts taken from reference TRBV7-2 and TRBJ2-7, reads GAGVSQSPSNKVTEKGKDVELRCDPISGHTALYWYRQSLGQGLEFLIYFQGNSAPDKSGLPSDRFSAERTGGSVSTLTIQRTQQEDSAVYLCASSLGTSGGYEQYFGPGTRLTVT.

This chain links TRBV11-2 with TRBJ2-3; 9 bases are a match to TRBD2. There are 16 residues in the CDR3. J gave up 2 bases and V 5 bases, and 8 bases lay outside the gene matches. Germline V gene data show CDR1 as SGHAT and CDR2 as FQNNGV. The DNA for the CDR3 is TGTGCCAGCAGCGAAGCGGGGGGCCTGGCCACAGATACGCAGTATTTT. Translating gives CASSEAGGLATDTQYF.

V is TRBV4-3 and J is TRBJ2-1, with D tentatively TRBD2 (6 bases). Germline V gene sequence: CDR1 LGHNA, CDR2 YSLEER. The CDR3 length is 17 residues. Trimming removed 0 bases from V and 1 base from J, with 13 bases in between. This CDR3 is CASSQDSIGRSYNEQFF. DNA for the CDR3: TGCGCCAGCAGCCAAGACTCCATCGGGAGATCCTACAATGAGCAGTTCTTC.

As DNA, the CDR3 is TGTGCCAGCAGTTACGGGCAGGGGAATCAGCCCCAGCATTTT. Amino acid sequence: CASSYGQGNQPQHF. The V and J genes are TRBV6-5 and TRBJ1-5; possible D gene TRBD1, 6 bases. This CDR3 comprises 14 residues. CDR1 and CDR2 (germline): MNHEY, SVGAGI. V gave up 2 bases and J gave up 4 bases, with 9 bases separating them.

V and J are TRBV7-2 and TRBJ2-5; D may be TRBD2 (6 bases). Trimming took off 5 bases at V and 5 bases at J, with 15 bases between the two ends. Germline loops: CDR1 SGHTA, CDR2 FQGNSA. The CDR3 contains 14 residues. CDR3 bases: TGTGCCAGCAGCCCGGGAGCGGGTGCGGAGACCCAGTACTTC. Protein sequence: CASSPGAGAETQYF.

The chain is built from TRBV19 and TRBJ1-2; D is unresolved. The V end lost 3 bases, the J end lost 8 bases, and 13 bases lay between the germline ends. Germline CDR1 and CDR2: LNHDA and SQIVND (reference sequence). The CDR3 has 13 residues. This chain's CDR3 is CASSIGWEGGYTF. CDR3 nucleotide sequence: TGTGCCAGTAGTATCGGATGGGAAGGGGGCTACACCTTC.

This chain's CDR3 is CASSLRDRNEQFF. The CDR3 DNA sequence: TGTGCCAGCAGCTTGAGGGACAGGAATGAGCAGTTCTTC. This chain joins TRBV5-6 and TRBJ2-1, with 8 bases that match TRBD1. J gave up 7 bases and V 1 base, and 1 base lay outside the gene matches. This CDR3 comprises 13 residues. Germline values: CDR1 SGHDT, CDR2 YYEEEE.

This clone has just a few counts. The rearrangement uses TRBV13 and TRBJ2-7; 8 nucleotides line up with TRBD1. Germline loops: CDR1 PRHDT, CDR2 FYEKMQ (reference sequence). The CDR3 totals 17 residues. J was trimmed by 6 bases and V by 2 bases; bases with no gene match: 15. CDR3 amino acids: CASSLLDRAFFPVEQYF. The CDR3 DNA follows: TGTGCCAGCAGCTTATTGGACAGGGCTTTCTTCCCGGTCGAGCAGTACTTC.

This clone was detected only a few times. The chain couples TRBV5-1 to TRBJ2-2, with D unresolved. There are 12 residues in the CDR3. CDR1 SGHRS and CDR2 YFSETQ come from the germline V gene. With 2 bases removed from V and 3 bases from J, the gap between germline ends came to 2 bases. In DNA, the CDR3 is TGCGCCAGCAGCTTTCACACCGGGGAGCTGTTTTTT. This translates into CASSFHTGELFF.